A single sample is the source of the 15 T cell receptor beta chains below, sequenced in a study of T cells in localized non-small cell lung cancer (dated by TCRdb to 2020 to 2022). The library relied on the immunoSEQ multiplex PCR assay. In its TCRdb copy, this immuneACCESS table keeps in-frame sequences only and misses some clones. Where compared with another copy, unresolved V genes explain less than half of these, and the others have no known cause. For this sample there are 28,000 or so clones; 80% to 95% appear just once. The ten largest clones take up around 4.2% of the sample. The sample here was peripheral blood, taken before any cancer treatment. Every receptor here comes from a female donor older than 55 with stage II squamous cell lung carcinoma.

This clone was seen just once. The V call is TRBV10-3, the J call TRBJ1-1, with D tentatively TRBD1 (5 bases). Germline V CDR1 and CDR2: ENHRY, SYGVKD. V was trimmed by 4 bases and J by 1 base, leaving 10 bases between them. This CDR3 has 14 amino acids. The CDR3, as DNA: TGTGCCATCAGTGTGGGGGGAGAGAACACTGAAGCTTTCTTT. It translates to CAISVGGENTEAFF.

The J gene is TRBJ1-1, the V gene TRBV15, with 7 bases identical to TRBD1. J gave up 3 bases and V 3 bases, and 10 bases lay outside the gene matches. The CDR3 runs 16 residues. Germline V CDR1 and CDR2: LNHNV, YYDKDF (reference sequence). CDR3 amino acids: CATSSPPFQGDTEAFF. CDR3 DNA sequence: TGTGCCACCAGCAGTCCTCCCTTTCAGGGGGACACTGAAGCTTTCTTT.

V and J are TRBV13 and TRBJ2-7, with D perhaps matching TRBD2 (5 bases). Germline CDR1 and CDR2: PRHDT and FYEKMQ (reference sequence). V gave up 5 bases and J gave up 4 bases, with 12 bases separating them. The CDR3 runs to 13 residues. In nucleotides, the CDR3 is TGTGCCAGCAGCGGTAGCGTAGCATACGAGCAGTACTTC. It translates to CASSGSVAYEQYF.

The V call is TRBV5-6, the J call TRBJ1-1; 9 bases map to TRBD1. The CDR3 is 12 residues long. Germline trimming cut 3 bases from V and 7 bases from J; bases unmatched to any gene: 1. CDR1 and CDR2 (germline): SGHDT, YYEEEE. The CDR3 loop reads CASSWTGDEAFF. The DNA for the CDR3 is TGTGCCAGCAGCTGGACAGGGGATGAAGCTTTCTTT.

This clone has a single count. The chain carries TRBV7-3 and TRBJ1-2; D gene unclear. The germline V gene has CDR1 SGHTA and CDR2 FQGTGA. CDR3 length: 13 residues. The ends were cut back, 5 bases at V and 6 bases at J, with 13 bases in the middle. The CDR3 nucleotides read TGTGCCAGCAGCAGGGATCGGCGCGATGGCTACACCTTC. It specifies CASSRDRRDGYTF. The complete variable domain, with remaining parts taken from reference TRBV7-3 and TRBJ1-2, reads GAGVSQTPSNKVTEKGKYVELRCDPISGHTALYWYRQSLGQGPEFLIYFQGTGAADDSGLPNDRFFAVRPEGSVSTLKIQRTERGDSAVYLCASSRDRRDGYTFGSGTRLTVV.

This clone has a single count. The CDR3 is CASSHSDRAYSNQPQHF. The DNA of the CDR3 is TGTGCCAGCAGCCATAGCGACAGAGCCTATAGCAATCAGCCCCAGCATTTT. The chain carries TRBV7-9 and TRBJ1-5, with D perhaps TRBD1 (5 bases). V was cut by 5 bases and J by 0 bases, with 17 bases left in between. The CDR3 spans 17 residues. Germline V gene sequence: CDR1 SEHNR, CDR2 FQNEAQ (reference sequence).

This clone has a single count. CDR3 coding DNA: TGTGCCAGCAGCTTGGACAGGCACACAGATACGCAGTATTTT. Translated: CASSLDRHTDTQYF. The chain has TRBV7-2 and TRBJ2-3, with TRBD1 matching over 7 bases. Trimming at V came to 3 bases and at J to 2 bases, leaving 2 bases not matched to a gene. CDR3 length: 14 amino acids. Germline V gives CDR1 SGHTA, CDR2 FQGNSA.

The chain combines TRBV28 with TRBJ2-7; TRBD1 aligns across 10 bases. This CDR3 comprises 14 residues. Trimming cost V 6 bases and J 4 bases; bases outside gene matches: 6. CDR1 is MDHEN, CDR2 SYDVKM, per germline. This chain's CDR3 is CASRGGQGVYEQYF. The DNA of the CDR3 is TGTGCCAGCAGGGGAGGACAGGGGGTATACGAGCAGTACTTC.

The CDR3 coding sequence is TGCGCCAGCAGCTTGGCCGGCTGGGAGATCCCCCACGAGCAGTACTTC. Translating gives CASSLAGWEIPHEQYF. J is TRBJ2-5 and V is TRBV5-1; TRBD2 is a possible D gene (5 bases). The J call is in doubt because the DNA end fits TRBJ2-7 better. In germline, CDR1 is SGHRS, CDR2 YFSETQ. CDR3 length equals 16 residues.

This clone was seen only once. The gene calls are TRBV5-5 and TRBJ1-2; D call uncertain. Germline CDR1 SGHKS, CDR2 YYEKEE (reference sequence). CDR3 length: 11 amino acids. The V end lost 4 bases, the J end lost 2 bases, and 3 bases lay between the germline ends. This chain's CDR3 is CASSANYGYTF. The CDR3 nucleotides read TGTGCCAGCAGCGCGAACTATGGCTACACCTTC.

CDR3 nucleotide sequence: TGTGCCAGCAGTCCTATTATAACCCAGGGGTTGGTGGAAAAACTGTTTTTT. Protein product: CASSPIITQGLVEKLFF. The chain couples TRBV7-2 to TRBJ1-4, with D perhaps TRBD1 (6 bases). V was cut by 6 bases and J by 8 bases, with 25 bases left in between. The germline CDR1 and CDR2 sequences are SGHTA and FQGNSA. The CDR3 is 17 residues long.

The gene calls are TRBV12-5 and TRBJ2-1, with TRBD2 matching over 16 bases. The length of the CDR3 is 19 residues. CDR1 and CDR2 (germline): LGHNT, FRNRAP. V was pared by 6 bases and J by 1 base, with 9 bases of the junction left unmatched. The CDR3 here is CASGSGLAGGVVSYNEQFF. In DNA, the CDR3 is TGTGCTAGTGGGTCGGGACTAGCGGGAGGGGTTGTGTCCTACAATGAGCAGTTCTTC.

This clone showed up just a few times. The V and J genes are TRBV11-2 and TRBJ1-2; possibly TRBD1 for D (6 bases). There are 12 residues in the CDR3. Germline CDR1 SGHAT, CDR2 FQNNGV. Trimming shortened V by 5 bases and J by 8 bases, and 12 bases separated the two germline ends. CDR3 coding DNA: TGTGCCAGCAGCCTCGGACAGATGGGCTACACCTTC. Encoded protein: CASSLGQMGYTF.

V gene TRBV28 combines with J gene TRBJ2-2, with unresolved D. This CDR3 has 12 residues. Germline-derived CDR1 and CDR2 are MDHEN and SYDVKM. Trimming left V 5 bases short and J 0 bases short, with 1 base between. CDR3 bases: TGTGCCAGCAGTACGAACACCGGGGAGCTGTTTTTT. Amino acid sequence: CASSTNTGELFF.

The V call is TRBV11-3, the J call TRBJ2-3; 9 nucleotides line up with TRBD1. The germline V gene has CDR1 SGHNT and CDR2 YENEEA. The junction had 5 bases not matched to a gene; V was cut back by 4 bases and J by 6 bases. This CDR3 has 14 amino acids. The CDR3 DNA reads TGTGCCAGCAGCTGGACAGGGGAGGAGGATACGCAGTATTTT. This gives the protein CASSWTGEEDTQYF.